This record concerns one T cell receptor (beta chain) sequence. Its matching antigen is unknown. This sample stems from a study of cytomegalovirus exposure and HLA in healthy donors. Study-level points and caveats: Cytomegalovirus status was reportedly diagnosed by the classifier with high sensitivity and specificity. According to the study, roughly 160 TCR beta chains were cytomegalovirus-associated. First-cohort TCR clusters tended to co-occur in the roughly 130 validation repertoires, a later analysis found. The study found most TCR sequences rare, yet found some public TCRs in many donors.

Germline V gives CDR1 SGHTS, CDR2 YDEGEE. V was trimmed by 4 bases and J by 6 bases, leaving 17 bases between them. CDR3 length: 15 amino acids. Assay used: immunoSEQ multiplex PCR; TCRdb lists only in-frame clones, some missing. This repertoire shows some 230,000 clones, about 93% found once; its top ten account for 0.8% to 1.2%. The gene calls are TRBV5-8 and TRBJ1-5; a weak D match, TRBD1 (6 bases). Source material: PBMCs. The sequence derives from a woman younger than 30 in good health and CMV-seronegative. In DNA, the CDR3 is TGTGCCAGCAGCCCCCGGACAGAGATGGTTCAGCCCCAGCATTTT. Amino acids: CASSPRTEMVQPQHF.